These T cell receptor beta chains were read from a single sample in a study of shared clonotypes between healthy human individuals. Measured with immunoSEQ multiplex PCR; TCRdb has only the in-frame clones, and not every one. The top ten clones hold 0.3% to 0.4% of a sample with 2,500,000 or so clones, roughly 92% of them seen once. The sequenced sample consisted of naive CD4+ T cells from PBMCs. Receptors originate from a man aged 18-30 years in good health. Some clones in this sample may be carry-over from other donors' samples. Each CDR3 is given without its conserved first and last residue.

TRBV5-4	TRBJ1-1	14	ASSSRGQGLNTEAF
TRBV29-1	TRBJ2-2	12	SVALGQNTGELF
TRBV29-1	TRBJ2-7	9	SVSGTYEQY
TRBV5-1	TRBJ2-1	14	ASRKEQGKVSNEQF
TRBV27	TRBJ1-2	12	ASSLRGTSYGYT
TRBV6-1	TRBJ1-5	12	ASSERQGYQPQH
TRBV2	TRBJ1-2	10	ASRTTGFGYT
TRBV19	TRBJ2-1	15	ASSLRASGSSYNEQF
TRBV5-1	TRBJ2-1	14	ASSLAGTSSYNEQF
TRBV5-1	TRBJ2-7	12	ASSVTGQRYEQY
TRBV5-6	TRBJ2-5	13	ASSLSPPGGKTQY
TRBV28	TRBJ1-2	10	ASVPRGRGYT
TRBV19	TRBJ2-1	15	ASSITTGRVAYNEQF
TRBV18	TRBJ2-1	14	ASSPRGQMSYNEQF
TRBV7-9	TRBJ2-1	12	ASSLGGVYNEQF
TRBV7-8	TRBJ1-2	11	ASSLGRDRGCT
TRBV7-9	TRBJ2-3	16	ASSSGQQLAGVADTQY
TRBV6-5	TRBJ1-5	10	ASNGGGEAQH
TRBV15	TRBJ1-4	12	ATSRGRNNEKLF
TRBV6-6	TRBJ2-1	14	ASSYSAGGAINEQF
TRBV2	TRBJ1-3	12	ASSDRLSGNTIY
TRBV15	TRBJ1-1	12	ATSRPMSNTEAF
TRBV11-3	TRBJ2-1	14	ASSLIGAGQGGEQF
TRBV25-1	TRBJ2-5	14	ASTPTGGGDQETQY
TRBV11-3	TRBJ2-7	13	ASSLSAGGSYEQY
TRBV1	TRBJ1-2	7	TKQGVYT
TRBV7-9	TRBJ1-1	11	ASSLEGESEAF
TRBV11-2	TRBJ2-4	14	ASSLDQGQGWNIQY
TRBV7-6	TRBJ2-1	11	ASSLSVVNEQF
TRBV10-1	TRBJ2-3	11	ASSDMGRNTQY
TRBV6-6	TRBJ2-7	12	ASSYGGTGSEQY
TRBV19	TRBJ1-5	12	ASSVYRGNQPQH
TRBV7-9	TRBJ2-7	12	ASSSPGGADEQY
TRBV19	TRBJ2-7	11	ASSVSNSYEQY
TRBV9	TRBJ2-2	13	ASSGLNSGPGELF
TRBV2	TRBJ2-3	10	ASSRDTDTQY
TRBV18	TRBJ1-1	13	ASSPGTGFRTEAF
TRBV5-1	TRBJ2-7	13	ASSPGTGVSYEQY
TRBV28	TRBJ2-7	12	ASTPSGRSYEQY
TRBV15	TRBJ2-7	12	ATSRGTSNSEQY
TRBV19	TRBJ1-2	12	ASKLTGGNYGYT
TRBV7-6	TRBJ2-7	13	ASSLAPTSGSPAY
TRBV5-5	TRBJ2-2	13	ASSSAGTDTGELF
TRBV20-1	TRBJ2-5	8	SASTETQY
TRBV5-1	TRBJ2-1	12	ASSPTGTANEQF
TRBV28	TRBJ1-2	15	ASSPPPPGTGGFGYT
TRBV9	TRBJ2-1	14	ASSVVGQRGDNEQF
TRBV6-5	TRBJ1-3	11	ASTDRSGNTIY
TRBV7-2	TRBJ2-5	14	ASSLGGGRERETQY
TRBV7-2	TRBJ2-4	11	ASSLGPSGRLG
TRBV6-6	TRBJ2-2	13	ASSRQGALTGELF
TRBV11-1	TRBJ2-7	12	ASSFGTGASEQY
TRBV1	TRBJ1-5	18	TSSQLSGQGSGLGNQPQH
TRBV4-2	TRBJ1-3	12	ASSQEASENTIY